This T cell receptor (beta chain) stems from a study of T cell changes during pregnancy in multiple sclerosis. Per the germline V gene, CDR1 is SGDLS and CDR2 is YYNGEE. Trimming pared 7 bases from V and 0 bases from J, leaving 14 bases between. This CDR3 is built from 15 residues. Measured with immunoSEQ multiplex PCR; TCRdb has only the in-frame clones, and not every one. The sample gives around 50,000 clones, around 90% of which show up once; roughly 0.2% is in the top ten. The TCR was taken from a female donor with multiple sclerosis, enrolled in a pregnancy study. This specimen was CD4+ T cells from peripheral blood mononuclear cells, taken in the second trimester of pregnancy. The V and J genes are TRBV9 and TRBJ1-5; D is perhaps TRBD1 (6 bases). DNA of the CDR3: TGTGCCAGCTCCCAGGGGCCCCTTAGCAATCAGCCCCAGCATTTT. It is translated as CASSQGPLSNQPQHF.